The next 5 T cell receptor beta chains were all read from a single sample in a study of cytomegalovirus exposure and HLA in healthy donors. Researchers ran the PCR with 60 Vbeta and 13 Jbeta primers. TCRdb keeps only in-frame clones here, not all; method: immunoSEQ multiplex PCR. The top ten hold roughly 23% of the sample, which has 58,000 or so clones, roughly 75% seen once. The specimen was PBMCs. These receptor sequences come from a woman aged 40 to 55 in good health and CMV-seropositive.

This CDR3 is CASSIDADRPYTF. The DNA for the CDR3 is TGTGCCAGTAGTATCGACGCAGACAGGCCCTACACCTTC. The V gene is TRBV19, the J gene TRBJ1-2; D possibly corresponds to TRBD1 (6 bases). The germline V gene has CDR1 LNHDA and CDR2 SQIVND (reference sequence). Trimming took off 3 bases at V and 10 bases at J, with 15 bases between the two ends. The CDR3 runs to 13 residues.

This chain joins TRBV14 and TRBJ2-1; the D is unclear. In germline, CDR1 is SGHDN, CDR2 FVKESK. The CDR3 has 13 residues. Trimming shortened V by 1 base and J by 2 bases, and 3 bases separated the two germline ends. The CDR3, as DNA: TGTGCCAGCAGCCAAGGGCCCTACAATGAGCAGTTCTTC. It specifies CASSQGPYNEQFF.

J is TRBJ1-5 and V is TRBV10-3; tentatively, D is TRBD1 (6 bases). Germline CDR1 and CDR2: ENHRY and SYGVKD. V shed 6 bases and J shed 0 bases, with 12 bases lying between them. This CDR3 comprises 15 residues. The CDR3 DNA reads TGTGCCATCAGCCAAGGGACATCTAGCAATCAGCCCCAGCATTTT. Its protein product is CAISQGTSSNQPQHF.

This clone was observed once. The chain is built from TRBV18 and TRBJ2-7; D ambiguous. V was cut by 5 bases and J by 5 bases, with 7 bases left in between. Germline loops: CDR1 KGHSH, CDR2 LQKENI. The CDR3 sequence is 11 residues long. CDR3 nucleotides: TGTGCCAGCTCAGAGTTGGACGAGCAGTACTTC. Its translation: CASSELDEQYF.

At least ten counts were recorded for this clone. The CDR3: CASSPGGVRTNEQYF. The CDR3 region has the DNA TGTGCCAGCAGCCCCGGGGGGGTAAGGACAAACGAGCAGTACTTC. This chain connects TRBV7-9 to TRBJ2-7; 8 nucleotides agree with TRBD2. From germline, CDR1 is SEHNR and CDR2 FQNEAQ (reference sequence). V lost 5 bases to trimming and J lost 5 bases; unmatched junction nucleotides: 11. This CDR3 comprises 15 residues.